What follows describes a single TCR beta chain. This sample stems from a study of blood T cells in healthy people across ages. Primers used in a second PCR of about 7 to 11 cycles were a sample-barcoded 5' primer and a J-beta primer mix. TCRdb processed the 5' RACE reads anew with MiXCR; each CDR3 protein has one entry. Of under 1 million distinct CDR3 sequences in the sample, under 45% were seen once. Sequencing was performed on blood. The sequence was collected from a man in his sixties in good health.

CDR3 sequence: CASSRRDTTRRETQYF. The CDR3 DNA sequence: TGTGCCAGCAGCAGACGGGACACTACTCGGCGAGAGACCCAGTACTTC. The rearrangement links TRBV6-6 to TRBJ2-5; a weak D match, TRBD1 (6 bases). V gave up 6 bases and J gave up 4 bases, with 21 bases separating them. From germline, CDR1 is MNHNY and CDR2 SVGAGI (reference sequence). This CDR3 has 16 residues.